The clone carrying this T cell receptor (beta chain) was recorded once. As yet, its antigen is unknown. This record belongs to a study of cytomegalovirus exposure and HLA in healthy donors. General study results and limits: Some TCR beta chains (164 of them) were listed as cytomegalovirus-associated. For cytomegalovirus status, the classifier reportedly gave diagnoses with high specificity and sensitivity. Sequencing depth roughly uniform across donors was assumed in presence/absence analyses. Immune exposure data for these donors was limited to CMV serostatus.

The germline V gene encodes CDR1 MDHEN and CDR2 SYDVKM. The CDR3 loop spans 12 amino acids. Between the trimmed V and J ends, which lost 4 bases and 2 bases, there was a span of 6 bases. PCR was performed using 60 Vbeta and 13 Jbeta primers. Repertoires were generated with immunoSEQ multiplex PCR, while TCRdb's copy carries only in-frame clones and drops some. Counted here are around 220,000 clones, roughly 83% occurring once; the ten biggest clones make up roughly 1.5%. Source material: PBMCs. This sequence joins TRBV28 and TRBJ2-7; D is unclear. The source of this sequence is a girl under 18 in good health and CMV-seronegative. The CDR3 is CASSSFAYEQYF. Written as DNA, the CDR3 is TGTGCCAGCAGTTCATTTGCCTACGAGCAGTACTTC. The full variable domain, with the rest looked up from reference TRBV28 and TRBJ2-7, is DVKVTQSSRYLVKRTGEKVFLECVQDMDHENMFWYRQDPGLGLRLIYFSYDVKMKEKGDIPEGYSVSREKKERFSLILESASTNQTSMYLCASSSFAYEQYFGPGTRLTVT.